Following are 26 T cell receptor beta chains from one sample sequenced in a study of T cells in tumors after PD-1 blockade. Produced via immunoSEQ multiplex PCR; TCRdb's table is partial and in-frame only. The data show fewer than 55,000 clones, around 85% seen once. The sequencing used PBMCs, collected before anti-PD-1 treatment. The receptors derive from a human donor with basal cell carcinoma.

The chain has TRBV3-1 (or the pseudogene TRBV3-2) and TRBJ2-7, with D perhaps TRBD1 (6 bases). With 2 bases removed from V and 0 bases from J, the gap between germline ends came to 8 bases. The CDR3 sequence is 14 residues long. Germline V gene lookup returns CDR1 LGHDT and CDR2 YNNKEL (reference sequence). DNA for the CDR3: TGTGCCAGCAGCCAAAGGGGGAGCTCCTACGAGCAGTACTTC. This encodes CASSQRGSSYEQYF.

The rearrangement uses TRBV7-2 and TRBJ2-7; 9 positions agree with TRBD1. This CDR3 is 15 amino acids long. J was trimmed by 4 bases and V by 3 bases; bases with no gene match: 7. Germline assignment: CDR1 SGHTA and CDR2 FQGNSA. The CDR3 bases are TGTGCCAGCAGCTTCCCGGACAGGGGAATTTACGAGCAGTACTTC. Translated, it gives CASSFPDRGIYEQYF.

The chain links TRBV19 to TRBJ2-2; D gene uncertain. This CDR3 region has 15 residues. The germline V gene has CDR1 LNHDA and CDR2 SQIVND (reference sequence). Trimming removed 8 bases from V and 0 bases from J, with 13 bases in between. The CDR3 here is CASSNWNSNTGELFF. CDR3 sequence (DNA): TGTGCCAGTTCGAATTGGAACTCGAACACCGGGGAGCTGTTTTTT.

This chain connects TRBV6-6 to TRBJ2-1; D is uncertain. CDR3 length: 14 residues. V gave up 7 bases and J gave up 0 bases, with 10 bases separating them. Germline V gene data show CDR1 as MNHNY and CDR2 as SVGAGI (reference sequence). In DNA form, the CDR3 reads TGTGCCAGCAACCGACTGAGCTCCTACAATGAGCAGTTCTTC. Translating it yields CASNRLSSYNEQFF.

This chain joins TRBV6-1 and TRBJ2-1; D gene unclear. The germline V gene has CDR1 MNHNS and CDR2 SASEGT. With 1 base removed from V and 0 bases from J, the gap between germline ends came to 7 bases. This CDR3 has 15 residues. The chain's CDR3 is CASSEGGSSYNEQFF. Written as DNA, the CDR3 is TGTGCCAGCAGTGAAGGGGGTAGCTCCTACAATGAGCAGTTCTTC.

This chain joins TRBV10-3 and TRBJ2-3; either TRBD1 or TRBD2 may fit D (5 bases each). Per germline, CDR1 ENHRY and CDR2 SYGVKD. V lost 7 bases and J 2 bases, leaving 10 bases between the germline ends. The CDR3 spans 13 residues. CDR3 DNA: TGTGCCATCACACGGGGCTACACAGATACGCAGTATTTT. It codes for CAITRGYTDTQYF.

This CDR3 is CASTDPSSGEYNEQFF. The CDR3 bases are TGCGCCAGCACCGACCCATCTAGCGGGGAGTACAATGAGCAGTTCTTC. J is TRBJ2-1 and V is TRBV5-1; 9 bases align to TRBD2. From germline, CDR1 is SGHRS and CDR2 YFSETQ. With 6 bases clipped from V and 4 bases from J, the junction kept 11 bases outside the gene matches. The CDR3 totals 16 residues.

This chain joins TRBV7-2 and TRBJ1-2, with 7 bases lining up with TRBD1. V lost 1 base, J lost 0 bases, and 11 bases stayed unmatched. The CDR3 sequence is 18 residues long. CDR1 and CDR2 (germline): SGHTA, FQGNSA. The CDR3 region is CASSLVGQPVLANYGYTF. CDR3 DNA sequence: TGTGCCAGCAGCTTAGTGGGACAGCCAGTGCTAGCTAACTATGGCTACACCTTC.

As DNA, the CDR3 is TGCGCCAGCGAAGGACAGCCGAACACCGGGGAGCTGTTTTTT. Its protein product is CASEGQPNTGELFF. V usage is TRBV5-1 and J usage is TRBJ2-2, with a weak D call TRBD1 (6 bases). CDR1 is SGHRS, CDR2 YFSETQ, per germline. The V end lost 7 bases, the J end lost 0 bases, and 10 bases lay between the germline ends. The CDR3 covers 14 residues.

This chain connects TRBV6-4 to TRBJ2-2; D gene ambiguous. CDR3 length: 14 residues. V lost 2 bases and J 5 bases, leaving 9 bases between the germline ends. Looked up from germline, CDR1 is MRHNA and CDR2 is SNTAGT. Here the CDR3 DNA reads TGTGCCAGCAGTGACGACCTAACTACCGGGGAGCTGTTTTTT. Protein: CASSDDLTTGELFF.

V gene TRBV5-5 combines with J gene TRBJ1-3; D not resolved. V was trimmed by 1 base and J by 0 bases, leaving 14 bases between them. This CDR3 region has 17 residues. Germline V CDR1 and CDR2: SGHKS, YYEKEE (reference sequence). The CDR3 DNA is TGTGCCAGCAGCTTGTTGGGATCCGTGAGCTCTGGAAACACCATATATTTT. Its protein product is CASSLLGSVSSGNTIYF.

The chain combines TRBV5-1 with TRBJ2-5; TRBD2 aligns across 8 bases. Trimming removed 2 bases from V and 1 base from J; junction bases left unmatched: 7. CDR1 and CDR2 from the germline V gene are SGHRS and YFSETQ. The CDR3 has 16 amino acids. DNA for the CDR3: TGCGCCAGCAGCTTTATTGGGGCGGGGGGCCAAGAGACCCAGTACTTC. Protein sequence: CASSFIGAGGQETQYF.

The chain combines TRBV30 with TRBJ2-2; 9 bases are shared with TRBD2. V gave up 0 bases and J gave up 5 bases; unmatched junction bases: 10. The CDR3 extends over 17 amino acids. Germline V gene sequence: CDR1 GTSNPN, CDR2 SVGIG (reference sequence). CDR3 protein: CAWSVALAGRKTGELFF. CDR3 sequence (DNA): TGTGCCTGGAGTGTAGCCCTAGCGGGGAGAAAAACCGGGGAGCTGTTTTTT.

The chain joins TRBV7-9 to TRBJ2-1; TRBD1 or TRBD2 may be the D gene (6 bases each). V was pared by 0 bases and J by 0 bases, with 9 bases between. This CDR3 has 16 amino acids. Germline values: CDR1 SEHNR, CDR2 FQNEAQ (reference sequence). In nucleotides, the CDR3 is TGTGCCAGCAGCTTAGCGCGGGACAACTCCTACAATGAGCAGTTCTTC. It encodes CASSLARDNSYNEQFF.

V and J are TRBV2 and TRBJ1-5, with D possibly matching TRBD1 (6 bases). The CDR3 loop spans 14 amino acids. Trimming took 1 base from V and 6 from J, leaving 10 bases between them. The germline CDR1 and CDR2 sequences are SNHLY and FYNNEI. This CDR3 is CASSEETGRQPQHF. CDR3 sequence (DNA): TGTGCCAGCAGTGAAGAAACAGGGCGTCAGCCCCAGCATTTT.

This clone has only a few counts. The rearrangement joins TRBV7-9 to TRBJ2-3; D possibly matches TRBD1 or TRBD2 (5 bases each). There are 17 residues in the CDR3. Germline loops: CDR1 SEHNR, CDR2 FQNEAQ (reference sequence). The germline V and J ends were trimmed by 1 base and 3 bases, with 17 bases remaining between them. The CDR3 DNA reads TGTGCCAGCAGCTTAGTTATCCGGGGCATGGAGACAGATACGCAGTATTTT. This codes for CASSLVIRGMETDTQYF.

CDR3 bases: TGTGCCAGCAGTTTGACAGATACGCAGTATTTT. This sequence encodes CASSLTDTQYF. The J gene is TRBJ2-3, the V gene TRBV2; D remains ambiguous. This CDR3 has 11 residues. Germline V gene lookup returns CDR1 SNHLY and CDR2 FYNNEI. V lost 5 bases and J lost 3, with 3 bases in between.

This clone was picked up a small number of times. V and J are TRBV2 and TRBJ2-1; no clear D. The V and J ends lost 6 bases and 3 bases respectively, with 3 bases between them. Germline values: CDR1 SNHLY, CDR2 FYNNEI. This CDR3 has 11 amino acids. CDR3 amino acids: CASRIYNEQFF. DNA for the CDR3: TGTGCCAGCAGGATCTACAATGAGCAGTTCTTC.

This chain joins TRBV3-1 (or the pseudogene TRBV3-2) and TRBJ1-1; 8 nucleotides align to TRBD1. The germline gives CDR1 LGHDT, CDR2 YNNKEL (reference sequence). The V and J ends lost 1 base and 2 bases, in that order; junction bases with no gene match: 9. The length of the CDR3 is 17 residues. The CDR3 nucleotides are TGTGCCAGCAGCCAAGGGACAGGGCCCCTAAGAAACACTGAAGCTTTCTTT. Protein sequence: CASSQGTGPLRNTEAFF.

This clone came up a few times. This chain links TRBV24-1 with TRBJ1-5; D not certain. Germline V gene sequence: CDR1 KGHDR, CDR2 SFDVKD. The CDR3 length is 13 residues. The V gene lost 1 base and the J gene lost 7 bases, with 7 bases spanning the gap. The CDR3 protein is CATSDFAGQPQHF. DNA of the CDR3: TGTGCCACCAGTGATTTCGCTGGCCAGCCCCAGCATTTT.

The rearrangement uses TRBV5-1 and TRBJ2-6, with D possibly matching TRBD1 (6 bases). The CDR3 is made up of 15 amino acids. Between the trimmed V and J ends, which lost 2 bases and 0 bases, there was a span of 6 bases. Germline lookup yields CDR1 SGHRS and CDR2 YFSETQ. CDR3 residues: CASSLGGSGANVLTF. The CDR3 DNA is TGCGCCAGCAGCTTAGGGGGCTCTGGGGCCAACGTCCTGACTTTC.

V usage is TRBV15 and J usage is TRBJ1-2, with 9 bases fitting TRBD1. The CDR3 loop spans 17 amino acids. With 3 bases clipped from V and 8 bases from J, the junction kept 16 bases outside the gene matches. Germline lookup yields CDR1 LNHNV and CDR2 YYDKDF (reference sequence). CDR3 sequence (DNA): TGTGCCACCAGCAGTCCCGCGGGACAGGGAGTTACGGGAGGCTACACCTTC. Its translation is CATSSPAGQGVTGGYTF.

The V gene is TRBV2, the J gene TRBJ1-1; 9 positions match TRBD1. This CDR3 region has 14 residues. V dropped 8 bases and J dropped 6; count of bases not matched to a gene: 10. The germline V gene encodes CDR1 SNHLY and CDR2 FYNNEI. CDR3 bases: TGTGCCAGCCGATCCGGGACAGGGACTGCTGAAGCTTTCTTT. Translation gives CASRSGTGTAEAFF.

About this clone: One end of the junction does not line up with germline, which may come from a read error. The V gene is TRBV19, the J gene TRBJ1-5; D gene uncertain. Germline V gene lookup returns CDR1 LNHDA and CDR2 SQIVND (reference sequence). The CDR3 is 15 residues long. The CDR3 sequence is CASRIVALENQPQHF. The CDR3 DNA is TGTGCCAGTAGGATAGTTGCCCTCGAGAATCAGCCCCAGCATTTT.

This sequence joins TRBV30 and TRBJ1-2; TRBD1 is a possible D gene (6 bases). The V end was cut by 1 base, the J end by 3 bases, with 18 bases between. CDR3 size: 16 residues. Germline V gene lookup returns CDR1 GTSNPN and CDR2 SVGIG (reference sequence). Here the CDR3 reads CAWSGSAGTRYYGYTF. CDR3 DNA sequence: TGTGCCTGGAGTGGTTCAGCCGGGACAAGATACTATGGCTACACCTTC.

The chain links TRBV9 to TRBJ2-1; possible D gene TRBD1, 5 bases. The germline V and J ends were trimmed by 4 bases and 7 bases, with 15 bases remaining between them. The CDR3 loop spans 14 amino acids. The germline V gene has CDR1 SGDLS and CDR2 YYNGEE. The CDR3 region is CASSRLGAENEQFF. CDR3 in DNA: TGTGCCAGCAGCAGATTAGGGGCCGAAAATGAGCAGTTCTTC. The whole variable domain, remainder taken from reference TRBV9 and TRBJ2-1, is DSGVTQTPKHLITATGQRVTLRCSPRSGDLSVYWYQQSLDQGLQFLIQYYNGEERAKGNILERFSAQQFPDLHSELNLSSLELGDSALYFCASSRLGAENEQFFGPGTRLTVL.